This T cell receptor beta chain is drawn from a study of OX40 agonist ivuxolimab in advanced cancers. Study context: Treatment of patients was with ivuxolimab, an agonistic anti-OX40 (CD134) antibody.

Generated by immunoSEQ multiplex PCR, the TCRdb table keeps only in-frame clones and is missing some. Of more than 30,000 clones in the sample, about 92% were seen once. Notes on this clone: Its cognate antigen is unknown.

Study results and limitations: Among the least clonally expanded were partial responders at 0.1-3.0 mg/kg.

Germline assignment: CDR1 SGHDT and CDR2 YYEEEE. The CDR3 extends over 16 amino acids. V dropped 5 bases and J dropped 1; count of bases not matched to a gene: 11. This chain uses TRBV5-6 with TRBJ1-1; TRBD1 matches 7 bases. The source is an adult with an advanced solid tumor such as melanoma, head and neck, liver or kidney cancer. The material was CD4+ or CD8+ T cells sorted from blood, obtained in a trial of the OX40 agonist ivuxolimab. CDR3 sequence (DNA): TGTGCCAGCAGTACCGAGGGGGCAGGAGGGAACACTGAAGCTTTCTTT. Residues: CASSTEGAGGNTEAFF.